A selection of T cell receptor beta chains follows, all from one sample in a study of response to subunit inactivated influenza vaccine. TCRdb recomputed calls from the RT-PCR reads with MiXCR, one row per CDR3 protein. The table includes about 500,000 distinct CDR3 sequences, 16% detected once. Sequenced material: CD4+ T cells sorted from PBMCs, taken about 23 months after vaccination. The receptors here all came from a man between 45 and 75 years old who received an inactivated influenza vaccine. The CDR3 runs from the conserved cysteine through the conserved F or W. A D gene is named only where the DNA matches it firmly. Rows may omit the clone size; those that give it use once, few, many or a size class.

V: TRBV4-3
size: NA
D: NA
J: TRBJ2-1
CDR3: CASSQGATRNEQFF

V: TRBV9
size: few
D: NA
J: TRBJ2-5
CDR3: CASSLRMSLGQETQYF

V: TRBV6-2/TRBV6-3
size: NA
D: NA
J: TRBJ2-3
CDR3: CASSSPLVADTQYF

V: TRBV10-3
size: NA
D: NA
J: TRBJ2-5
CDR3: CAFSDSSRETQYF

V: TRBV20-1
size: many
D: TRBD1
J: TRBJ1-5
CDR3: CSAREQGQFFQPQHF

V: TRBV3-1
size: few
D: TRBD2
J: TRBJ2-5
CDR3: CASSQDTGGGSEYF

V: TRBV6-2/TRBV6-3
size: many
D: TRBD1
J: TRBJ2-4
CDR3: CASQKSTGGNIQYF

V: TRBV6-1
size: NA
D: TRBD2
J: TRBJ2-3
CDR3: CASRDSGGSTDTQYF

V: TRBV11-2
size: many
D: NA
J: TRBJ1-1
CDR3: CASSSMGVGNTEAFF

V: TRBV12-3/TRBV12-4
size: few
D: TRBD1
J: TRBJ2-5
CDR3: CASSSRQGGIETQYF

V: TRBV7-2
size: few
D: NA
J: TRBJ2-3
CDR3: CASSWNGRGDTDTQYF

V: TRBV20-1
size: many
D: NA
J: TRBJ2-7
CDR3: CSADGRLRAADEQYF

V: TRBV4-3
size: many
D: TRBD1
J: TRBJ1-2
CDR3: CASSQSTGGSGYTF

V: TRBV6-1
size: NA
D: NA
J: TRBJ2-1
CDR3: CASSALGFREQFF

V: TRBV20-1
size: many
D: TRBD2
J: TRBJ2-5
CDR3: CSISGREETQYF

V: TRBV29-1
size: few
D: NA
J: TRBJ2-7
CDR3: CSVYHGSSYEQYF